The rows below give T cell receptor beta chains drawn from one sample of a study of cytomegalovirus exposure and HLA in healthy donors. TCRdb's copy holds only in-frame clones and misses some; the assay was immunoSEQ multiplex PCR. The sample lists about 190,000 clones, 80% to 85% occurring once. Sequencing input: PBMCs. These receptors originate from a boy younger than 18 in good health and CMV-seronegative. Each CDR3 is given with its conserved first and last residue. A D gene is named only where the DNA matches it firmly. Some rows have no size entry. The others give once, few or many, or a class for an expanded clone.

d_call clone_size j_call v_call cdr3_nt cdr3_aa
TRBD1 - TRBJ1-1 TRBV5-1 TGCGCCAGCAGCGCCGGCCAGGGGGTGGCCACTGAAGCTTTCTTT CASSAGQGVATEAFF
- once TRBJ1-1 TRBV14 TGTGCCAGCAGCCGTACCTTAGGGGAAGGCACTGAAGCTTTCTTT CASSRTLGEGTEAFF
- - TRBJ2-5 TRBV27 TGTGCCAGCAGTTTATTTGGGGGCGTGAAGGAGACCCAGTACTTC CASSLFGGVKETQYF
TRBD2 - TRBJ2-2 TRBV19 TGTGCCAGTAGTATGGGAGGGCGATCCGGCGGGGAGCTGTTTTTT CASSMGGRSGGELFF
- - TRBJ1-1 TRBV6-5 TGTGCCAGCACCCCCGGTCCTAACACTGAAGCTTTCTTT CASTPGPNTEAFF
TRBD2 - TRBJ2-1 TRBV4-1 TGCGCCAGCAGCCAAGGCGGGGGAGCGGGAGGGTTCTTCCGGTTCTTCTTC CASSQGGGAGGFFRFFF
TRBD1 - TRBJ1-4 TRBV5-5 TGTGCCAGCAGCTTAGGGACAGCCGCAACTAATGAAAAACTGTTTTTT CASSLGTAATNEKLFF
TRBD1 - TRBJ2-7 TRBV5-1 TGCGCCAGCAGCCATAGACAGGGGAGCGACGAGCAGTACTTC CASSHRQGSDEQYF
- - TRBJ2-7 TRBV19 TGTGCCAGTAGTAAGGCGGGCCGAAGCTCCTACGAGCAGTACTTC CASSKAGRSSYEQYF
- - TRBJ2-1 TRBV9 TGTGCCAGCAGCGTGGGGGAGAGAGGCAGCTGGAGGGGCCACAATGAGCAGTTCTTC CASSVGERGSWRGHNEQFF
- - TRBJ2-3 TRBV6-4 TGTGCCAGCAGTGCACAGGACACCTCTAGCACAGATACGCAGTATTTT CASSAQDTSSTDTQYF
- - TRBJ2-7 TRBV7-6 TGTGCCAGCAGCTTCCGACTCCACTACGAGCAGTACTTC CASSFRLHYEQYF
- - TRBJ2-7 TRBV5-4 TGTGCCAGCAGCTTAGCTCAGGGGTTAAGCGAGCAGTACTTC CASSLAQGLSEQYF
- - TRBJ2-7 TRBV6-5 TGTGCCAGCAGCAGGGGTTACGAGCAGTACTTC CASSRGYEQYF
TRBD1 - TRBJ2-7 TRBV9 TGTGCCAGCAGCGTCCGGGACAGGGGCTACGAGCAGTACTTC CASSVRDRGYEQYF
- - TRBJ2-7 TRBV12-1 TGTGCCAGCAGCTTTGCCCCTTACGAGCAGTACTTC CASSFAPYEQYF
TRBD2 - TRBJ2-2 TRBV27 TGTGCCAGCAGTCCCCCGTATAGCGGGGGGTTGAGGACCGGGGAGCTGTTTTTT CASSPPYSGGLRTGELFF
- few TRBJ2-5 TRBV30 TGTGCCTTGACCGGGACAAAAAGGGCGACCCAGTACTTC CALTGTKRATQYF
- - TRBJ2-7 TRBV11-1 TGTGCCAGCAGCTTAGCTGGGGGACTCTACGAGCAGTACTTC CASSLAGGLYEQYF
TRBD1 - TRBJ1-1 TRBV6-6 TGTGCCAGCAGTTTATACAGGGGGCTGAACACTGAAGCTTTCTTT CASSLYRGLNTEAFF
- - TRBJ2-5 TRBV5-6 TGTGCCAGCAGCCAACAAGAGACCCAGTACTTC CASSQQETQYF
- - TRBJ1-1 TRBV10-3 TGTGCCATCAGTGATGGAGAGTTGACTGAAGCTTTCTTT CAISDGELTEAFF
TRBD2 - TRBJ2-7 TRBV4-2 TGTGCCAGCAGCCTACTAGCGGGAGAACGACCCGAGCAGTACTTC CASSLLAGERPEQYF
- - TRBJ1-3 TRBV6-5 TGTGCCAGCAGTTTCGGGAACACCATATATTTT CASSFGNTIYF
- - TRBJ2-5 TRBV13 TGTGCCAGCAGCTTGGGAGCGGAGACCCAGTACTTC CASSLGAETQYF
- - TRBJ2-2 TRBV5-6 TGTGCCAGCAGCTTGCGAGGGGACACGAACACCGGGGAGCTGTTTTTT CASSLRGDTNTGELFF
- - TRBJ2-5 TRBV23-1 TGCGCCAGCAGTCACGTCCCCCACGGTCGGGGAGAAGATAATTCCAGGTACCAAGAGACCCAGTACTTC CASSHVPHGRGEDNSRYQETQYF
- - TRBJ1-2 TRBV7-9 TGTGCCAGCAGCTTAGGAGGGATCCCCCTTCCCAACTATGGCTACACCTTC CASSLGGIPLPNYGYTF
- - TRBJ2-4 TRBV5-1 TGCGCCAGCAGCTTGAATCCAGGGTCTGGAAAAAACATTCAGTACTTC CASSLNPGSGKNIQYF
TRBD1 - TRBJ2-7 TRBV9 TGTGCCAGCAGCCCCATGGGACAGGGGCAACACGAGCAGTACTTC CASSPMGQGQHEQYF
- - TRBJ2-1 TRBV2 TGTGCCAGCAGTGAAGCGGTGAGTTTGAATGAGCAGTTCTTC CASSEAVSLNEQFF
TRBD2 - TRBJ2-5 TRBV4-3 TGCGCCAGCAGCCATCCCGGGACTAGCCAAGAGACCCAGTACTTC CASSHPGTSQETQYF
- - TRBJ2-3 TRBV9 TGTGCCAGCAGCGTAAGGTCGGAGGGTACGCAGTATTTT CASSVRSEGTQYF
- - TRBJ1-2 TRBV7-9 TGTGCCAGCAGCTGGGGCTCCCTAAGACGTGGCTACACCTTC CASSWGSLRRGYTF
- once TRBJ1-5 TRBV19 TGTGCCAGTAGGTTGACAGGTAAAAATCAGCCCCAGCATTTT CASRLTGKNQPQHF
- - TRBJ2-3 TRBV9 TGTGCCAGCAGCGAGTCTAGCCTAGATACGCAGTATTTT CASSESSLDTQYF
- - TRBJ2-1 TRBV27 TGTGCCAGCAGTTCGACACGTACCAATGAGCAGTTCTTC CASSSTRTNEQFF
TRBD1 - TRBJ2-7 TRBV10-3 TGTGCCATCAGTGAGTCGCATTTAGGACAGGCCTACGAGCAGTACTTC CAISESHLGQAYEQYF
- - TRBJ2-1 TRBV29-1 TGTTCGACTAGTCCACGCCAAAATGAGCAGTTCTTC CSTSPRQNEQFF
- - TRBJ2-1 TRBV20-1 TGCAGTGCCCCGCGAGGCAATGAGCAGTTCTTC CSAPRGNEQFF
TRBD1 - TRBJ1-2 TRBV29-1 TGCAGCTCTGGGGGGACAGGGAGTGGCTACACCTTC CSSGGTGSGYTF
- - TRBJ2-7 TRBV7-2 TGTGCCAGCATCAATACCCCCGGGGACTTCTACGAGCAGTACTTC CASINTPGDFYEQYF
- - TRBJ1-6 TRBV7-9 TGTGCCAGCAGCACCTATGCACAGGGTCCGCATTCACCCCTCCACTTT CASSTYAQGPHSPLHF
- once TRBJ2-5 TRBV4-1 TGCGCCAGCAGCCTGCTTCAGGGGCAAGAGACCCAGTACTTC CASSLLQGQETQYF
- - TRBJ2-7 TRBV19 TGTGCCAGTAGTACGAGACAGGCCTTCTACGAGCAGTACTTC CASSTRQAFYEQYF
TRBD1 - TRBJ1-6 TRBV7-2 TGTGCCAGCAGCTTATGGCGACAGGGGGCGCCCAGGGGTTCACCCCTCCACTTT CASSLWRQGAPRGSPLHF
TRBD1 - TRBJ2-7 TRBV5-1 TGCGCCAGCAGCACAAACAGGGGTATGGTACACGAGCAGTACTTC CASSTNRGMVHEQYF
TRBD2 - TRBJ2-7 TRBV9 TGTGCCAGCAGCGGGGCTAGCGGGCAGGAAAACTTCTACGAGCAGTACTTC CASSGASGQENFYEQYF
TRBD1 - TRBJ2-7 TRBV30 TGTGCCTGGAGTCATGGGACAGGCTCCTACGAGCAGTACTTC CAWSHGTGSYEQYF
TRBD2 - TRBJ2-1 TRBV7-3 TGTGCCAGCAGCTTATTCGCTAGCGGGGGAGCCTCAAATGAGCAGTTCTTC CASSLFASGGASNEQFF
- - TRBJ1-4 TRBV9 TGTGCCAGCAGCGTTACAGGGTCTGAAAAACTGTTTTTT CASSVTGSEKLFF
- - TRBJ2-7 TRBV5-8 TGTGCCAGCAGCTTTTCAGGACAGACCTACGAGCAGTACTTC CASSFSGQTYEQYF
- - TRBJ2-1 TRBV5-6 TGTGCCAGCAGCTTGGCGGGTGAGCAGTTCTTC CASSLAGEQFF
TRBD2 few TRBJ2-1 TRBV11-2 TGTGCCAGCAGCTTAGATGCGGGGGGCTACAATGAGCAGTTCTTC CASSLDAGGYNEQFF
- - TRBJ1-2 TRBV27 TGTGCCAGCAGCGCCGGGTCAAACTATGGCTACACCTTC CASSAGSNYGYTF